This is a list of T cell receptor beta chains from one sample in a study of T cell clonotyping in hematopoietic cell transplantation. Data came from immunoSEQ multiplex PCR; TCRdb stores just in-frame clones and leaves some out. Of 10,000 to 15,000 clones detected, approximately 92% appear once; the ten largest clones hold 6% to 8.5%. Sequenced here: PBMCs, sampled 100 days after allogeneic stem cell transplant. These receptors all come from a female patient aged 45 to 65 who had an allogeneic stem cell transplant from an unrelated donor, so the T cells may come from the graft donor. Some clones in this sample may be carry-over from other donors' samples. CDR3s include the opening cysteine and the closing phenylalanine or tryptophan. The D gene is left open where the match is weak. Not all rows give a size; the values are once, few, many and, for expanded clones, a class.

V gene,D gene,J gene,clone size,CDR3 DNA,CDR3 protein
TRBV28,.,TRBJ1-3,once,TGTGCCAGCAGGATCGGGGCCTCTGGAAACACCATATATTTT,CASRIGASGNTIYF
TRBV9,TRBD1,TRBJ1-1,.,TGTGCCAGCAGCTCCGGAGGGGGCGCGGCTGAAGCTTTCTTT,CASSSGGGAAEAFF
TRBV7-8,TRBD1,TRBJ1-5,.,TGTGCCAGCAGCCCGGAAGACAGGGGGGTATTACAGCCCCAGCATTTT,CASSPEDRGVLQPQHF
TRBV27,.,TRBJ2-7,.,TGTGCCAGCAGTTTTTCCGGGCCCTACGAGCAGTACTTC,CASSFSGPYEQYF
TRBV27,.,TRBJ1-5,.,TGTGCCAGCAGTAGGGAGGGTGCTAGCAATCAGCCCCAGCATTTT,CASSREGASNQPQHF
TRBV2,.,TRBJ1-2,medium-sized,TGTGCCAGCGGGACTATAACGTATGGCTACACCTTC,CASGTITYGYTF
TRBV2,.,TRBJ2-1,.,TGTGCCAGCAGTGTACGGTTCGTGGGCTCCTACAATGAGCAGTTCTTC,CASSVRFVGSYNEQFF
TRBV11-2,TRBD2,TRBJ2-3,.,TGTGCCAGCAGCCAAGCGTCTAGCGGGTCAGATACGCAGTATTTT,CASSQASSGSDTQYF
TRBV5-1,.,TRBJ1-3,.,TGCGCCAGCAGCTTGGAAGAGTCCTCCAGGGGAAACACCATATATTTT,CASSLEESSRGNTIYF
TRBV7-2,TRBD1,TRBJ1-1,.,TGTGCCAGCAGCCAAGACAGGGCCGCTGAAGCTTTCTTT,CASSQDRAAEAFF
TRBV30,.,TRBJ1-5,.,TGTGCCTGGAGTGTACGACAGAGTAATCAGCCCCAGCATTTT,CAWSVRQSNQPQHF
TRBV27,.,TRBJ2-1,.,TGTGCCAGCAGAATACAGGTACGCTTCTACAATGAGCAGTTCTTC,CASRIQVRFYNEQFF